The following is a TCR beta chain sequence with its context. The data belong to a study of OX40 agonist ivuxolimab in advanced cancers. The length of the CDR3 is 16 residues. Trimming took off 3 bases at V and 2 bases at J, with 17 bases between the two ends. The germline V gene encodes CDR1 SGDLS and CDR2 YYNGEE. The assay was immunoSEQ multiplex PCR, and TCRdb's table has in-frame clones only and misses some. The data contain about 62,000 clones, approximately 82% of them singletons. Sequenced here: CD4+ or CD8+ T cells sorted from blood, sampled in a trial of the OX40 agonist ivuxolimab. The chain carries TRBV9 and TRBJ1-1; tentative D call: TRBD1 (5 bases). The sequence came from an adult with an advanced solid tumor such as melanoma, head and neck, liver or kidney cancer. CDR3 DNA: TGTGCCAGCAGCGCAACATGGGGGACGGTAAACACTGAAGCTTTCTTT. Amino acids: CASSATWGTVNTEAFF.